Following are 25 T cell receptor beta chains from one sample sequenced in a study of shared clonotypes between healthy human individuals. Produced via immunoSEQ multiplex PCR; TCRdb's table is partial and in-frame only. The table records approximately 620,000 clones, 97% of them present only once. The sample comprised naive CD4+ T cells sorted from blood. The subset is: CD45RA+ positively selected. These TCRs come from a woman aged 25-40 years in good health.

This sequence joins TRBV7-9 and TRBJ2-7, with D uncertain. Germline assignment: CDR1 SEHNR and CDR2 FQNEAQ (reference sequence). With 7 bases removed from V and 6 bases from J, the gap between germline ends came to 10 bases. This CDR3 comprises 11 residues. The CDR3 is CASTSLGEQYF. CDR3 nucleotide sequence: TGTGCCAGCACCTCCCTCGGCGAGCAGTACTTC.

The V call is TRBV18, the J call TRBJ1-1; 9 bases are a match to TRBD1. V trimming: 3 bases; J trimming: 5 bases; junction bases outside the gene matches: 10. There are 16 residues in the CDR3. Germline values: CDR1 KGHSH, CDR2 LQKENI. CDR3 DNA sequence: TGTGCCAGCTCACCTGGGACAGGGTGGCGGGGAACTGAAGCTTTCTTT. Protein sequence: CASSPGTGWRGTEAFF. Looking up the rest from reference TRBV18 and TRBJ1-1 gives the full variable domain: NAGVMQNPRHLVRRRGQEARLRCSPMKGHSHVYWYRQLPEEGLKFMVYLQKENIIDESGMPKERFSAEFPKEGPSILRIQQVVRGDSAAYFCASSPGTGWRGTEAFFGQGTRLTVV.

V and J are TRBV2 and TRBJ1-5, with D possibly being TRBD1 (5 bases). The CDR3 extends over 13 amino acids. From germline, CDR1 is SNHLY and CDR2 FYNNEI. V lost 3 bases to trimming and J lost 7 bases, with 10 bases between them. The CDR3 DNA reads as TGTGCCAGCAGTGACAGGGTAGGGCAGCCCCAGCATTTT. Translating it yields CASSDRVGQPQHF.

V is TRBV10-1 and J is TRBJ2-3, with a tentative D call TRBD2 (6 bases). This CDR3 comprises 16 residues. Trimming left V 2 bases short and J 5 bases short, with 17 bases between. The germline V gene has CDR1 WNHNN and CDR2 SYGVQD (reference sequence). The CDR3 protein is CASSELLAGGGDTQYF. The CDR3 DNA reads TGCGCCAGCAGTGAGCTACTAGCAGGCGGTGGAGATACGCAGTATTTT.

The chain links TRBV7-9 to TRBJ2-3; 14 bases agree with TRBD2. The CDR3 extends over 19 amino acids. CDR1 and CDR2 from the germline V gene are SEHNR and FQNEAQ (reference sequence). The J segment lost 1 base and the V segment lost 1 base, leaving 7 bases of the junction unmatched. The CDR3 is CASSLGRLAGGSGTDTQYF. In nucleotides, the CDR3 is TGTGCCAGCAGCTTAGGACGACTAGCGGGAGGGTCGGGCACAGATACGCAGTATTTT.

The chain is built from TRBV19 and TRBJ2-7, with 15 bases identical to TRBD2. The CDR3 totals 15 residues. CDR1 and CDR2 from the germline V gene are LNHDA and SQIVND (reference sequence). J was trimmed by 7 bases and V by 4 bases; bases with no gene match: 5. In DNA, the CDR3 is TGTGCCAGTAGTACCGGGACTAGCGGGAGGTTGGAGCAGTACTTC. Residues: CASSTGTSGRLEQYF.

The rearrangement uses TRBV5-1 and TRBJ2-3; TRBD2 aligns across 9 bases. The germline CDR1 and CDR2 sequences are SGHRS and YFSETQ. The CDR3 runs to 16 residues. J gave up 2 bases and V 0 bases, and 4 bases lay outside the gene matches. The CDR3: CASSLVRGRATDTQYF. The CDR3 region has the DNA TGCGCCAGCAGCTTGGTCCGCGGGAGGGCCACAGATACGCAGTATTTT. Together with reference TRBV5-1 and TRBJ2-3, the CDR3 gives the full variable domain: KAGVTQTPRYLIKTRGQQVTLSCSPISGHRSVSWYQQTPGQGLQFLFEYFSETQRNKGNFPGRFSGRQFSNSRSEMNVSTLELGDSALYLCASSLVRGRATDTQYFGPGTRLTVL.

The table lists this clone with a few counts. The gene calls are TRBV20-1 and TRBJ2-5, with D uncertain. The CDR3 runs to 11 residues. Germline-derived CDR1 and CDR2 are DFQATT and SNEGSKA (reference sequence). CDR3 sequence (DNA): TGCAGCAAAAGATTCCAAGAGACCCAGTACTTC. It is translated as CSKRFQETQYF.

This rearrangement joins TRBV7-9 to TRBJ2-1; weak D call: TRBD2 (5 bases). CDR3 length: 19 residues. CDR1 is SEHNR and CDR2 is FQNEAQ in the germline V gene (reference sequence). With 1 base removed from V and 2 bases from J, the gap between germline ends came to 21 bases. In nucleotides, the CDR3 is TGTGCCAGCAGCTTAGGGTGGGGAGTGGGTAGAGGGACCTACAATGAGCAGTTCTTC. Encoded protein: CASSLGWGVGRGTYNEQFF.

The chain combines TRBV2 with TRBJ1-6; TRBD1 matches 7 bases. Germline V gene lookup returns CDR1 SNHLY and CDR2 FYNNEI. CDR3 length: 15 residues. V lost 4 bases, J lost 7 bases, and 7 bases stayed unmatched. CDR3 sequence: CASSASDRPNSPLHF. The CDR3 region has the DNA TGTGCCAGCAGTGCCTCGGACAGGCCGAATTCACCCCTCCACTTT.

V is TRBV4-2 and J is TRBJ2-1, with 9 bases fitting TRBD1. The CDR3 runs 17 residues. CDR1 is LGHNA and CDR2 is YNFKEQ in the germline V gene. V lost 0 bases and J lost 10; bases outside the gene matches: 13. CDR3: CASSQDTRRQGVREQFF. The CDR3 DNA reads TGTGCCAGCAGCCAAGATACTCGGAGACAGGGGGTGCGGGAGCAGTTCTTC.

The rearrangement uses TRBV4-1 and TRBJ1-4; 7 bases align to TRBD1. Trimming removed 1 base from V and 2 bases from J; junction bases left unmatched: 7. This CDR3 has 17 residues. Germline lookup yields CDR1 MGHRA and CDR2 YSYEKL. The CDR3 bases are TGCGCCAGCAGCCAAGGGACAGGAAAACTTACTAATGAAAAACTGTTTTTT. It translates to CASSQGTGKLTNEKLFF.

V and J are TRBV5-4 and TRBJ2-5; D may be TRBD2 (6 bases). V gave up 0 bases and J gave up 5 bases, with 14 bases separating them. The germline CDR1 and CDR2 sequences are SGHNT and YYREEE (reference sequence). CDR3 length: 15 residues. CDR3 bases: TGTGCCAGCAGCTTGGCCTCGGGAGCTCAGGAGACCCAGTACTTC. It yields the protein CASSLASGAQETQYF.

The rearrangement links TRBV10-2 to TRBJ2-7; 12 bases agree with TRBD1. The CDR3 totals 14 residues. V dropped 6 bases and J dropped 6; count of bases not matched to a gene: 6. Germline CDR1 is WSHSY and CDR2 is SAAADI. For the CDR3, the DNA is TGCGCCAGCAGCGCCGGGACAGGGGGCTCCGAGCAGTACTTC. Translation: CASSAGTGGSEQYF.

V is TRBV28 and J is TRBJ2-5, with 10 bases that match TRBD2. V lost 4 bases, J lost 5 bases, and 7 bases stayed unmatched. Germline V gene data show CDR1 as MDHEN and CDR2 as SYDVKM. The CDR3 sequence is 15 residues long. The CDR3, as DNA: TGTGCCAGCAGTTCTTTAGCGGGAGGAACGGAGACCCAGTACTTC. Its protein product is CASSSLAGGTETQYF.

This chain joins TRBV5-6 and TRBJ2-1; 10 bases map to TRBD1. CDR3 length: 16 amino acids. The germline V gene has CDR1 SGHDT and CDR2 YYEEEE. The V gene end was trimmed by 2 bases and the J gene end by 10 bases; junction bases not matched to a gene: 12. This chain's CDR3 is CASSFRATGGLREQFF. The CDR3, as DNA: TGTGCCAGCAGCTTTCGAGCGACAGGGGGCCTAAGAGAGCAGTTCTTC.

The J gene is TRBJ2-2, the V gene TRBV11-2; D remains ambiguous. There are 18 residues in the CDR3. V was clipped by 0 bases and J by 3 bases, with 17 bases between them. Germline-derived CDR1 and CDR2 are SGHAT and FQNNGV. The CDR3 sequence: CASSLDLTTAGDTGELFF. DNA of the CDR3: TGTGCCAGCAGCTTAGACTTGACGACCGCTGGCGACACCGGGGAGCTGTTTTTT.

The chain recombines TRBV7-2 with TRBJ2-1; 8 nucleotides match TRBD1. CDR3 length: 16 amino acids. V lost 7 bases to trimming and J lost 6 bases; unmatched junction nucleotides: 14. CDR1 and CDR2 from the germline V gene are SGHTA and FQGNSA. The DNA for the CDR3 is TGTGCCAGCACCCCTCCTCGGACAGGGCCCCGCAATGAGCAGTTCTTC. The encoded protein is CASTPPRTGPRNEQFF.

V usage is TRBV19 and J usage is TRBJ2-1; 9 bases agree with TRBD2. Per germline, CDR1 LNHDA and CDR2 SQIVND (reference sequence). The junction had 14 bases not matched to a gene; V was cut back by 7 bases and J by 7 bases. This CDR3 comprises 16 residues. Here the CDR3 DNA reads TGTGCCAGTATTAGTATAGCGGGAGCAGGAGGGAATGAGCAGTTCTTC. Protein product: CASISIAGAGGNEQFF.

The V call is TRBV5-1, the J call TRBJ1-4; D ambiguous. Trimming left V 1 base short and J 0 bases short, with 10 bases between. The CDR3 extends over 16 amino acids. Germline lookup yields CDR1 SGHRS and CDR2 YFSETQ. The CDR3 DNA sequence: TGCGCCAGCAGCTTGAGTTCTAGTGCAACTAATGAAAAACTGTTTTTT. Protein sequence: CASSLSSSATNEKLFF.

Only one count was recorded for this clone. V and J are TRBV28 and TRBJ1-4, with D perhaps matching TRBD1 (5 bases). The length of the CDR3 is 14 residues. CDR1 MDHEN and CDR2 SYDVKM come from the germline V gene. Between the trimmed V and J ends, which lost 2 bases and 12 bases, there was a span of 16 bases. The CDR3 DNA follows: TGTGCCAGCAGTTTAGCGGGGCCCCAACCCCAACTGTTTTTT. Translating gives CASSLAGPQPQLFF.

The chain combines TRBV6-1 with TRBJ2-7, with 7 bases identical to TRBD1. With 5 bases clipped from V and 3 bases from J, the junction kept 7 bases outside the gene matches. Germline CDR1 reads MNHNS; CDR2 reads SASEGT. The length of the CDR3 is 14 residues. In DNA, the CDR3 is TGTGCCAGCAGTCCACAGGGGCAGGTCTACGAGCAGTACTTC. Translating it yields CASSPQGQVYEQYF.

This clone came up once. The J gene is TRBJ2-3, the V gene TRBV11-2; 10 bases are a match to TRBD2. CDR1 is SGHAT, CDR2 FQNNGV, per germline. The CDR3 covers 15 residues. Trimming took 5 bases from V and 4 from J; bases not matched to a gene: 6. This CDR3 is CASSRLAGGADTQYF. CDR3 nucleotide sequence: TGTGCCAGCAGCCGACTAGCGGGTGGCGCAGATACGCAGTATTTT.

V gene TRBV14 combines with J gene TRBJ2-3; 9 bases agree with TRBD2. The CDR3 is 15 amino acids. The germline gives CDR1 SGHDN, CDR2 FVKESK. The V segment lost 2 bases and the J segment 5 bases; nucleotides outside the gene matches: 5. The CDR3 nucleotides read TGTGCCAGCAGCCAACGGGCGGGAGGGCGAGATACGCAGTATTTT. Residues: CASSQRAGGRDTQYF.

The V call is TRBV19, the J call TRBJ2-7, with 8 bases lining up with TRBD2. Losses at the gene ends were 3 bases for V and 5 bases for J; bases not matched to a gene: 3. CDR1 is LNHDA and CDR2 is SQIVND in the germline V gene (reference sequence). This CDR3 has 13 amino acids. CDR3 amino acids: CASSISGINEQYF. The CDR3, as DNA: TGTGCCAGTAGTATTAGCGGGATCAACGAGCAGTACTTC. The variable domain in full, completed from reference TRBV19 and TRBJ2-7, reads DGGITQSPKYLFRKEGQNVTLSCEQNLNHDAMYWYRQDPGQGLRLIYYSQIVNDFQKGDIAEGYSVSREKKESFPLTVTSAQKNPTAFYLCASSISGINEQYFGPGTRLTVT.